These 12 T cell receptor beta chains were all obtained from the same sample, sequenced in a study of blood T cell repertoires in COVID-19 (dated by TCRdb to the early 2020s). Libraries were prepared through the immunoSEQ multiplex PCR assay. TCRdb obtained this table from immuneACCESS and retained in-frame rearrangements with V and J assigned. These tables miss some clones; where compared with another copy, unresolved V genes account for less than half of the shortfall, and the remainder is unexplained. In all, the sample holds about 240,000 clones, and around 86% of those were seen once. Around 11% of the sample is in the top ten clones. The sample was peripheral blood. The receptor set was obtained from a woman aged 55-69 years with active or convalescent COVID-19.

In nucleotides, the CDR3 is TGTGCCAGCAGTTATGGGACAGGGACCTACGAGCAGTACTTC. Its translation is CASSYGTGTYEQYF. The rearrangement joins TRBV6-5 to TRBJ2-7, with TRBD1 matching 9 bases. This CDR3 is 14 amino acids long. With 3 bases clipped from V and 2 bases from J, the junction kept 2 bases outside the gene matches. The germline V gene encodes CDR1 MNHEY and CDR2 SVGAGI.

The CDR3 DNA reads TGTGCCAGCTCAAGGGGCCGACCTAATGAAAAACTGTTTTTT. Translation: CASSRGRPNEKLFF. The chain recombines TRBV7-9 with TRBJ1-4; D is perhaps TRBD1 (5 bases). Looked up from germline, CDR1 is SEHNR and CDR2 is FQNEAQ (reference sequence). The CDR3 is made up of 14 amino acids. The V end lost 8 bases, the J end lost 3 bases, and 13 bases lay between the germline ends.

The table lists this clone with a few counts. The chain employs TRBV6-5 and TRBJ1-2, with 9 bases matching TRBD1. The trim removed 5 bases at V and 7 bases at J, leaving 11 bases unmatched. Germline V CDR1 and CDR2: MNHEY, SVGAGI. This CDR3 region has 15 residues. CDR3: CASSLSGTGRFGYTF. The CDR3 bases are TGTGCCAGCAGTCTCTCCGGGACAGGGCGTTTTGGCTACACCTTC.

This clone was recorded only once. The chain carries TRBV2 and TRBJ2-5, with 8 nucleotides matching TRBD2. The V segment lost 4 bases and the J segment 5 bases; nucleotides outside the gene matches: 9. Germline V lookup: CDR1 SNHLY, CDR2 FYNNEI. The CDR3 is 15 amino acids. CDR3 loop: CASSGLGSGVETQYF. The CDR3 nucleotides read TGTGCCAGCAGTGGTCTGGGTAGCGGGGTGGAGACCCAGTACTTC. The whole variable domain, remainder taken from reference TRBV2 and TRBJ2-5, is EPEVTQTPSHQVTQMGQEVILRCVPISNHLYFYWYRQILGQKVEFLVSFYNNEISEKSEIFDDQFSVERPDGSNFTLKIRSTKLEDSAMYFCASSGLGSGVETQYFGPGTRLLVL.

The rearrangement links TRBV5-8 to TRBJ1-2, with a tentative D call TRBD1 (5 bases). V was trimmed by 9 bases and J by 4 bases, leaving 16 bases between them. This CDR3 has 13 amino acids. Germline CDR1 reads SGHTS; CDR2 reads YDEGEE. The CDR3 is CAIPARGSYGYTF. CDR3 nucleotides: TGTGCCATCCCCGCTCGGGGGTCCTATGGCTACACCTTC.

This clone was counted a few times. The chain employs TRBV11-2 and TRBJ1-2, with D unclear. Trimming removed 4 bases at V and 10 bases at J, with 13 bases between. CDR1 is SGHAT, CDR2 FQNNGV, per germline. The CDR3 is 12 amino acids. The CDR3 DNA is TGTGCCAGCAGCTCGGAGGGTGATTTCTACACCTTC. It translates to CASSSEGDFYTF.

The CDR3 nucleotides are TGTGCCAGCAGCCAAGACCTCTCTGGGGCCAACGTCCTGACTTTC. Translating gives CASSQDLSGANVLTF. The J gene is TRBJ2-6, the V gene TRBV3-1 (or the pseudogene TRBV3-2); D is undetermined. V was cut by 0 bases and J by 0 bases, with 3 bases left in between. The CDR3 is 15 amino acids. Germline loops: CDR1 LGHDT, CDR2 YNNKEL (reference sequence).

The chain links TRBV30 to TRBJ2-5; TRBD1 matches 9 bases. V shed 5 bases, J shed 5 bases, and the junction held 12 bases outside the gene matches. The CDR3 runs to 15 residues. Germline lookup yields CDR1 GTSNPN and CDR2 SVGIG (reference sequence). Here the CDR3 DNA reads TGTGCCTGGGCCCAACCGGGACAGGGTTCCGAGACCCAGTACTTC. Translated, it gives CAWAQPGQGSETQYF. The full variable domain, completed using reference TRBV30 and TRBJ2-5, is SQTIHQWPATLVQPVGSPLSLECTVEGTSNPNLYWYRQAAGRGLQLLFYSVGIGQISSEVPQNLSASRPQDRQFILSSKKLLLSDSGFYLCAWAQPGQGSETQYFGPGTRLLVL.

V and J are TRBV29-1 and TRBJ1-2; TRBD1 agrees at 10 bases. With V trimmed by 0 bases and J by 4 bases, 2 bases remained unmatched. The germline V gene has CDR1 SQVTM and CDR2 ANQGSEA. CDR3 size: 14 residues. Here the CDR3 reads CSVEDRTGGYGYTF. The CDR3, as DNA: TGCAGCGTTGAAGATCGGACAGGGGGCTATGGCTACACCTTC.

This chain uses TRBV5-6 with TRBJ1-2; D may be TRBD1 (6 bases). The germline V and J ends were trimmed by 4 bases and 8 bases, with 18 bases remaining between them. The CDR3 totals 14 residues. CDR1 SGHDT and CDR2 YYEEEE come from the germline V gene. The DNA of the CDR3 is TGTGCCAGCAGCAACAGGGCAGGGGTTATAGGCTACACCTTC. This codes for CASSNRAGVIGYTF.

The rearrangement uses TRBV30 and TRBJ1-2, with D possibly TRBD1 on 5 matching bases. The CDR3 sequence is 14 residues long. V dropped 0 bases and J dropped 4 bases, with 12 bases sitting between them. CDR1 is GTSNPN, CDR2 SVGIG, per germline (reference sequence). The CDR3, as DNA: TGTGCCTGGAGTGTACTGGGGGGAGGCTATGGCTACACCTTC. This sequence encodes CAWSVLGGGYGYTF.

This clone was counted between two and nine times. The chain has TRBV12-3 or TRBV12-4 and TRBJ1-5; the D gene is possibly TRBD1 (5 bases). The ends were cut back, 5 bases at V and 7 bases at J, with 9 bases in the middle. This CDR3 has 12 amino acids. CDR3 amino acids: CASSAGIQPQHF. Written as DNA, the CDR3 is TGTGCCAGCAGTGCAGGGATCCAGCCCCAGCATTTT.